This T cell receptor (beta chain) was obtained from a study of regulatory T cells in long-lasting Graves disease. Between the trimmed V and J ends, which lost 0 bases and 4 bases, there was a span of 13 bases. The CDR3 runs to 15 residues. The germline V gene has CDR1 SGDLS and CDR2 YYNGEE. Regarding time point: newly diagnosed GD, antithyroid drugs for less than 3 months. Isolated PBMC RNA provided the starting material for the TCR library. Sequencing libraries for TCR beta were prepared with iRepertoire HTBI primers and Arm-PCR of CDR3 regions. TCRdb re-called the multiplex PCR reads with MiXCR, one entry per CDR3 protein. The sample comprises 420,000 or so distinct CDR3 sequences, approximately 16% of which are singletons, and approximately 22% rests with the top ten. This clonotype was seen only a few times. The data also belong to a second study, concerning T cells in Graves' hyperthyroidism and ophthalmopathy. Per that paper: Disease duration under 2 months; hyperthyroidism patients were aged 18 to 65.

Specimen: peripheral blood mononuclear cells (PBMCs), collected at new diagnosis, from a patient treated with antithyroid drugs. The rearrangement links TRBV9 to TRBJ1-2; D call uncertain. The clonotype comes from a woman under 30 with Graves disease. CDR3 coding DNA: TGTGCCAGCAGCGTAGACTACAGCGGTTTCTATGGCTACACCTTC. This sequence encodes CASSVDYSGFYGYTF.